This T cell receptor (beta chain) was sequenced during a study of T cell responses to AZD1222 COVID-19 vaccine. General study points: Clonal diversity was possibly underestimated, and white British individuals and females predominated among donors.

With regard to this clone: As yet, its antigen is unknown.

The data were produced by immunoSEQ multiplex PCR, yet TCRdb's version contains in-frame clones alone and is incomplete. The table records under 150,000 clones, 85% to 95% of them present only once. The junction had 8 bases not matched to a gene; V was cut back by 1 base and J by 0 bases. The CDR3 consists of 17 residues. The germline CDR1 and CDR2 sequences are SGHAT and FQNNGV. Sample: peripheral blood, taken 28 days after the second AZD1222 dose. This receptor was taken from an adult who received the AZD1222 COVID-19 vaccine. The chain recombines TRBV11-2 with TRBJ2-7, with TRBD1 matching over 8 bases. The CDR3 loop reads CASSLVYDRGYSYEQYF. CDR3 in DNA: TGTGCCAGCAGCTTAGTCTATGACAGGGGTTACTCCTACGAGCAGTACTTC.